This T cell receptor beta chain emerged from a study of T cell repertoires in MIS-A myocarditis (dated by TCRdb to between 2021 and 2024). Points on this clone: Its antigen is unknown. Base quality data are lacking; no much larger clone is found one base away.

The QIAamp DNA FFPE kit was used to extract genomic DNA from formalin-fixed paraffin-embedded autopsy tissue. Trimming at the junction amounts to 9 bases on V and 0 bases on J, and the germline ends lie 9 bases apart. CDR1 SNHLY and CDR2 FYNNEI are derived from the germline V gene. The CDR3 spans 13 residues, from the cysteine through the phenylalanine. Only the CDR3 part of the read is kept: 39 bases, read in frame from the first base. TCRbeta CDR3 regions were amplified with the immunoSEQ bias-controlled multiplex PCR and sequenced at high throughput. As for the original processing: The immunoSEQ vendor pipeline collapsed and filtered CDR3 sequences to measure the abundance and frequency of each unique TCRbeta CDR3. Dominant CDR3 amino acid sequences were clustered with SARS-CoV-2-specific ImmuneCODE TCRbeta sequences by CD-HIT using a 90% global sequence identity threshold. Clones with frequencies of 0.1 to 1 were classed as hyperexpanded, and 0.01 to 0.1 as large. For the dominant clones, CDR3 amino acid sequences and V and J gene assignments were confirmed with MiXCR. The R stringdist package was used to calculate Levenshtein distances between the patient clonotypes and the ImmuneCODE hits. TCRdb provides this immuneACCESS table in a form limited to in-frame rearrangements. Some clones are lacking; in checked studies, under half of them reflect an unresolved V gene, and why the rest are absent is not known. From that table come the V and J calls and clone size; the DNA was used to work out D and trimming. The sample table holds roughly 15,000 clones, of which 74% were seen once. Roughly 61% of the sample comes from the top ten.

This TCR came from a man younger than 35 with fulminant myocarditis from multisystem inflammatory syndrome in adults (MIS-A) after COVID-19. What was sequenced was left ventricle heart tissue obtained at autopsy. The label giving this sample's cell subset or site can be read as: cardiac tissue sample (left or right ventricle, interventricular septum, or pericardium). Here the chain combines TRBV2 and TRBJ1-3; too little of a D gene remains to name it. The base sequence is TGTGCCAGGGCTAGAACCTCTGGAAACACCATATATTTT. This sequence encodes CARARTSGNTIYF. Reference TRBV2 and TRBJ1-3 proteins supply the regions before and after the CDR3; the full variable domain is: EPEVTQTPSHQVTQMGQEVILRCVPISNHLYFYWYRQILGQKVEFLVSFYNNEISEKSEIFDDQFSVERPDGSNFTLKIRSTKLEDSAMYFCARARTSGNTIYFGEGSWLTVV.